This record looks at one TCR beta chain sequence and its context. Its cognate antigen is unknown. The entry originates in a study of cytotoxic CD8 clonotypes in ibrutinib-treated CLL. The V and J ends lost 3 bases and 1 base, in that order; junction bases with no gene match: 3. Looked up from germline, CDR1 is ENHRY and CDR2 is SYGVKD. The CDR3 sequence is 15 residues long. Measured with immunoSEQ multiplex PCR; TCRdb has only the in-frame clones, and not every one. The repertoire holds some 300,000 clones, around four fifths seen once, with roughly 6.3% in the top ten. Study-wide points: Public clonotypes were rare and shrank or held steady on treatment. An increase in clonality occurred at ibrutinib response, followed by a return toward baseline at progression.

The source material was PBMCs, sampled before ibrutinib treatment. The rearrangement joins TRBV10-3 to TRBJ2-3; 8 positions match TRBD2. The sequence came from a human donor with chronic lymphocytic leukemia. The CDR3 DNA follows: TGTGCCATCAGTGATACTAGCGGAGGCACAGATACGCAGTATTTT. Protein: CAISDTSGGTDTQYF.